Below are 9 T cell receptor beta chains sequenced from a single sample in a study of T cell clonality in common variable immunodeficiency. Profiled with immunoSEQ multiplex PCR; TCRdb holds only in-frame clones, not every one. The sample has some 42,000 clones, none seen only once. The sample comprised peripheral blood mononuclear cells. These receptors originate from a person between 18 and 69 years old in good health.

This clone came up many times. The CDR3 goes on 3 residues after the read ends, and that part is filled in from the germline J gene. This rearrangement joins TRBV18 to TRBJ1-1; D is unclear. The CDR3 has 16 residues. V lost 2 bases and J 1 base, leaving 14 bases between the germline ends. The germline gives CDR1 KGHSH, CDR2 LQKENI. Incomplete CDR3 DNA: TGTGCCAGCTCACCATTATTGACTCTCCGGAACACTGAA. Its protein product is CASSPLLTLRNTE. The full CDR3 protein reads CASSPLLTLRNTEAFF.

The sample holds many counts of this clone. Read data end 3 residues before the CDR3 end; the end is taken from the germline J gene. The J gene is TRBJ1-3, the V gene TRBV7-3; 10 bases are shared with TRBD1. This CDR3 comprises 16 residues. The trim removed 5 bases at V and 2 bases at J, leaving 6 bases unmatched. CDR1 and CDR2 (germline): SGHTA, FQGTGA. CDR3 bases read: TGTGCCAGCAGCATTACCGGGACAGGGGCTGGAAACACC. As protein: CASSITGTGAGNT. The entire CDR3 protein is CASSITGTGAGNTIYF.

Many counts were recorded for this clone. The read ends 3 residues early relative to the CDR3; the germline J gene fills the gap. J is TRBJ2-7 and V is TRBV6-2 or TRBV6-3; 8 bases fit TRBD2. Germline lookup yields CDR1 MNHEY and CDR2 SVGEGT. Trimming at V came to 10 bases and at J to 3 bases, leaving 17 bases not matched to a gene. CDR3 length: 16 residues. CDR3 DNA, as far as it was read: TGTGCCACCTCAGTGGTCTTCCGCGGGAGGAGCTACGAG. Translated, it gives CATSVVFRGRSYE. The entire CDR3 protein is CATSVVFRGRSYEQYF.

At least ten counts were recorded for this clone. The CDR3 extends 3 residues past the end of the read, so its final part is completed from the germline J gene. The chain carries TRBV30 and TRBJ1-6; D gene ambiguous. The CDR3 spans 12 residues. V lost 2 bases, J lost 9 bases, and 8 bases lay in between. Germline values: CDR1 GTSNPN, CDR2 SVGIG (reference sequence). The DNA read from the CDR3 is TGTGCCTGGAGTTCAGAGGTTTCACCC. Translation: CAWSSEVSP. In full, the CDR3 reads CAWSSEVSPLHF. The whole variable domain, filled in from reference TRBV30 and TRBJ1-6, reads SQTIHQWPATLVQPVGSPLSLECTVEGTSNPNLYWYRQAAGRGLQLLFYSVGIGQISSEVPQNLSASRPQDRQFILSSKKLLLSDSGFYLCAWSSEVSPLHFGNGTRLTVT.

This clone was seen at least ten times. The read falls 3 residues short of the CDR3 end, and the missing part is taken from the germline J gene. The V call is TRBV7-6, the J call TRBJ1-4; TRBD1 is a possible D gene (6 bases). V lost 5 bases and J lost 0, with 10 bases in between. Germline V gives CDR1 SGHVS, CDR2 FNYEAQ. The length of the CDR3 is 15 residues. The CDR3 spells CASSDDRTTNEKLFF. Partial CDR3 DNA: TGTGCCAGCAGCGATGACAGGACAACTAATGAAAAA.

This clone has ten or more counts. The DNA read from the CDR3 is TGTGCCAGCAGTCCCCCTAGCGGGATGGGGAATGAG. As protein: CASSPPSGMGNE. The full CDR3 protein reads CASSPPSGMGNEQFF. The rearrangement links TRBV28 to TRBJ2-1, with 9 bases matching TRBD2. The read is 3 residues too short to cover the CDR3 end, so that end is filled in from the germline J gene. There are 15 residues in the CDR3. Germline V gives CDR1 MDHEN, CDR2 SYDVKM. The V segment lost 5 bases and the J segment 7 bases; nucleotides outside the gene matches: 9.

This clone was seen at least ten times. The read gets to within 3 residues of the CDR3 end, and the germline J gene fills in the rest. The chain is built from TRBV7-8 and TRBJ2-7, with a tentative D call TRBD2 (6 bases). V was trimmed by 2 bases and J by 2 bases, leaving 13 bases between them. Germline V gives CDR1 SGHVS, CDR2 FQNEAQ. The CDR3 length is 15 residues. The part of the CDR3 DNA that was read is TGTGCCAGCAGCTTAACCGGGACTCATGCCTACGAG. The encoded protein is CASSLTGTHAYE. In full, the CDR3 reads CASSLTGTHAYEQYF.

Worth noting for this clone: The read ends 3 residues before the CDR3 terminus; that terminus is restored from the germline J gene. V is TRBV7-9 and J is TRBJ1-2; D may be TRBD1 (6 bases). In germline, CDR1 is SEHNR, CDR2 FQNEAQ (reference sequence). CDR3 length: 13 amino acids. CDR3 amino acids: CASSLGGGGDYTF. The part of the CDR3 DNA that was read is TGTGCCAGCAGCTTAGGCGGAGGGGGGGAC. Combining the CDR3 with reference TRBV7-9 and TRBJ1-2 gives the whole variable domain DTGVSQNPRHKITKRGQNVTFRCDPISEHNRLYWYRQTLGQGPEFLTYFQNEAQLEKSRLLSDRFSAERPKGSFSTLEIQRTEQGDSAMYLCASSLGGGGDYTFGSGTRLTVV.

This clone has at least ten counts. The read is 3 residues too short to cover the CDR3 end, so that end is filled in from the germline J gene. The rearrangement links TRBV5-1 to TRBJ2-3; a possible D gene is TRBD2 (5 bases). Germline lookup yields CDR1 SGHRS and CDR2 YFSETQ. The CDR3 covers 14 residues. Trimming removed 5 bases from V and 2 bases from J, with 12 bases in between. CDR3 sequence: CASRVERYTDTQYF. The part of the CDR3 DNA that was read is TGCGCCAGCAGGGTCGAGCGGTACACAGATACG.